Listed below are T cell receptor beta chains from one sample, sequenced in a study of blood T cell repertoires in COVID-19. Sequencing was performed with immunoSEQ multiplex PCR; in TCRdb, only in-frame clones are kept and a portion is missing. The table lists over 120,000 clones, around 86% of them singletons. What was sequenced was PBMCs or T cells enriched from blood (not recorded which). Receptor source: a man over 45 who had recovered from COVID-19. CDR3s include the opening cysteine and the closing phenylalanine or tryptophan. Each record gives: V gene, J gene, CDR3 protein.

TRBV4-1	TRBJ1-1	CASSQGGAPGRNTEAFF
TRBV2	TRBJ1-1	CASSRLGQMNTEAFF
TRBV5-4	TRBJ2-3	CASSPGVANTQYF
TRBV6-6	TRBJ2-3	CASSSQNTGEDTQYF
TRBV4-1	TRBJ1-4	CASSQDRGDPNEKLFF
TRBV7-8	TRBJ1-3	CASSSGTRGNTIYF
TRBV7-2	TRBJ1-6	CASSEYWGADNSPLHF
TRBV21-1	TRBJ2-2	CASSAPSRTGLNTGELFF
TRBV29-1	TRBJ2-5	CSVEDRRRSETQYF
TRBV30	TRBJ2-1	CAWGPTYNEQFF
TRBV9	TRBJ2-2	CASSAGDSRTNTGELFF
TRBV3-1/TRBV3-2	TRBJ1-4	CASSFQGLANEKLFF
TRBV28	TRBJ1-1	CASSLSTDPNTEAFF
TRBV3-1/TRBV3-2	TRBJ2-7	CASSQRGSYSYEQYF
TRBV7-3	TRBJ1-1	CASSSAGSGTEAFF
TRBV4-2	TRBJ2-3	CASSPRAGNDEWQYF
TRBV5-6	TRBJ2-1	CASSAELAGAIYNEQFF
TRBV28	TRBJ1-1	CASSLEVGLGAFF
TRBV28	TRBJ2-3	CASRASGGTDTQYF
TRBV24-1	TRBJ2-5	CATSDYQETQYF
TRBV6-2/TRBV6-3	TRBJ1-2	CASSFVQNYGYTF
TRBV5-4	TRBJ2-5	CASSLAEGQETQYF
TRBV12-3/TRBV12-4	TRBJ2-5	CASSLAGGETQYF
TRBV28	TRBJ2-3	CASSPPGDRTDTQYF
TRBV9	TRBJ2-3	CASSVEGTSDTQYF
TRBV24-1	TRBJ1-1	CATSVGSSTEAFF
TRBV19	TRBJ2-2	CASRPTGANTGELFF
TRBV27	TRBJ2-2	CASSSYRVTGELFF
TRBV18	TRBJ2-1	CASSVLAGGDDEQFF
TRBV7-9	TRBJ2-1	CASSVGLAGGSYNEQFF
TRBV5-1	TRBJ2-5	CASSLDPAGGPETQYF
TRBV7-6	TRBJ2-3	CASSLSPPGAPTDTQYF
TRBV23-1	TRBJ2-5	CASSQSETEYQETQYF
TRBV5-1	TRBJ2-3	CASSSGQGRTDTQYF
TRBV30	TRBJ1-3	CAWSRGNTIYF
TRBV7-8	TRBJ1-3	CASRMGEAGNTIYF
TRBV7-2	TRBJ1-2	CASSAHSSNYGYTF
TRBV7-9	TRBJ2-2	CASSLVGTGDAGELFF
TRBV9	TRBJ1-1	CASSVQGGEPTEAFF
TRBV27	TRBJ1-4	CASSPGGGPPNREKLFF
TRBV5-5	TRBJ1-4	CASSPRTGATNEKLFF
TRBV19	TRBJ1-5	CATFGQGDPQPQHF
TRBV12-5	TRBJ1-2	CASGGQGANYGYTF
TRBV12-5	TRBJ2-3	CASGLVLAGSGTDTQYF
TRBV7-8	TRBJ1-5	CASSLVGGQIHQPQHF
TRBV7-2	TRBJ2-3	CASKTGTGNTQYF
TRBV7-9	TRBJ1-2	CASSQGGEVVYGYTF
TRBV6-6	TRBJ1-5	CASKDFFQGKNQPQHF
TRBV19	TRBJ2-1	CASTLAAPHNEQFF
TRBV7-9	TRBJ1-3	CASSLTGGGNTIYF
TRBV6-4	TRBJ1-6	CASSENTGYSPLHF
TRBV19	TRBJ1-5	CASSRDRVYSNQPQHF
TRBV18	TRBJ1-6	CASSPRPGVLSPLHF
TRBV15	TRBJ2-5	CATSVQGGETQYF